Below, one TCR beta chain is given with its context. The sample belongs to a study of cytomegalovirus exposure and HLA in healthy donors. This CDR3 spans 11 amino acids. V was pared by 3 bases and J by 4 bases, with 6 bases between. CDR1 DFQATT and CDR2 SNEGSKA come from the germline V gene (reference sequence). Primers included in the PCR were 60 Vbeta and 13 Jbeta primers. Sequencing was performed with immunoSEQ multiplex PCR; in TCRdb, only in-frame clones are kept and a portion is missing. The table shows 95,000 to 150,000 clones, with about three quarters occurring only once. This TCR was sampled from a man aged 55 to 70 in good health and CMV-seropositive. The sample was PBMCs. This chain joins TRBV20-1 and TRBJ1-1; D ambiguous. The CDR3 bases are TGCAGTGCTAGTCTGAGCACTGAAGCTTTCTTT. Amino acid sequence: CSASLSTEAFF.